The next 17 T cell receptor beta chains were all read from a single sample in a study of shared clonotypes between healthy human individuals. CD45RO-negative cells were positively selected for CCR7, leaving out terminally differentiated effector memory CD45RA+ cells. TCRdb's table, derived via immunoSEQ multiplex PCR, lists solely in-frame clones and lacks some. The sample has hundreds of thousands of clones; about 95% are singletons. Sequenced sample: naive CD8+ T cells sorted from blood. All receptors derive from a woman aged 25 to 45 in good health.

This sequence joins TRBV6-1 and TRBJ2-7; D remains unclear. Germline V gene lookup returns CDR1 MNHNS and CDR2 SASEGT. The V end was cut by 8 bases, the J end by 0 bases, with 17 bases between. This CDR3 is built from 15 residues. Here the CDR3 reads CASLPSGGGSYEQYF. Here the CDR3 DNA reads TGTGCCAGCCTCCCCTCCGGTGGCGGCTCCTACGAGCAGTACTTC.

The chain joins TRBV5-6 to TRBJ2-7; 7 bases are shared with TRBD1. Germline values: CDR1 SGHDT, CDR2 YYEEEE. Trimming cost V 5 bases and J 2 bases; bases outside gene matches: 10. The CDR3 spans 15 residues. The CDR3, as DNA: TGTGCCAGCAGTCATCCCGACAGGGAAACCTACGAGCAGTACTTC. Translated: CASSHPDRETYEQYF.

V and J are TRBV13 and TRBJ2-1; 9 bases are a match to TRBD2. The germline CDR1 and CDR2 sequences are PRHDT and FYEKMQ (reference sequence). V lost 5 bases, J lost 8 bases, and 13 bases stayed unmatched. The CDR3 spans 16 residues. This chain's CDR3 is CASSTIAGVSMYEQFF. In DNA, the CDR3 is TGTGCCAGCAGCACGATAGCGGGAGTCTCTATGTATGAGCAGTTCTTC. Combining the CDR3 with reference TRBV13 and TRBJ2-1 gives the whole variable domain AAGVIQSPRHLIKEKRETATLKCYPIPRHDTVYWYQQGPGQDPQFLISFYEKMQSDKGSIPDRFSAQQFSDYHSELNMSSLELGDSALYFCASSTIAGVSMYEQFFGPGTRLTVL.

The chain links TRBV29-1 to TRBJ2-3, with TRBD2 as a possible D gene (6 bases). This CDR3 is built from 14 residues. Germline values: CDR1 SQVTM, CDR2 ANQGSEA. V was trimmed by 3 bases and J by 0 bases, leaving 10 bases between them. The chain's CDR3 is CSVEAGTSTDTQYF. CDR3 in DNA: TGCAGCGTTGAGGCGGGGACTAGCACAGATACGCAGTATTTT.

J is TRBJ1-2 and V is TRBV7-9; D gene uncertain. The CDR3 is 16 amino acids. CDR1 is SEHNR and CDR2 is FQNEAQ in the germline V gene (reference sequence). V was shortened by 0 bases and J by 6 bases, with 17 bases between the two germline ends. The DNA of the CDR3 is TGTGCCAGCAGCTTAGCGTATATCGAGCGGCCCGATGGCTACACCTTC. It is translated as CASSLAYIERPDGYTF.

This chain joins TRBV5-6 and TRBJ2-7; weak D call: TRBD2 (6 bases). V shed 4 bases and J shed 9 bases, with 17 bases lying between them. The CDR3 sequence is 13 residues long. CDR1 is SGHDT, CDR2 YYEEEE, per germline. CDR3 residues: CASSPPGGGMQYF. In DNA form, the CDR3 reads TGTGCCAGCAGCCCCCCCGGGGGTGGGATGCAGTACTTC.

CDR3 DNA sequence: TGCGCCAGCAGCAGGGACTGGAACGAGCAGTACTTC. Protein product: CASSRDWNEQYF. The rearrangement links TRBV5-1 to TRBJ2-7; TRBD2 is a possible D gene (6 bases). Trimming removed 4 bases at V and 5 bases at J, with 10 bases between. Per the germline V gene, CDR1 is SGHRS and CDR2 is YFSETQ. The length of the CDR3 is 12 residues.

This chain joins TRBV28 and TRBJ2-7, with a tentative D call TRBD1 (7 bases). Germline assignment: CDR1 MDHEN and CDR2 SYDVKM. V dropped 4 bases and J dropped 0 bases, with 16 bases sitting between them. The CDR3 is 16 amino acids. CDR3 bases: TGTGCCAGCAGTTCCTCCAGGAGGGGGCTCTCCTACGAGCAGTACTTC. Protein: CASSSSRRGLSYEQYF.

This clone has only one observation. V gene TRBV9 combines with J gene TRBJ2-1, with TRBD2 identical over 15 bases. J lost 7 bases, V lost 4 bases, and 6 bases had no gene match. Germline-derived CDR1 and CDR2 are SGDLS and YYNGEE. This CDR3 is built from 16 residues. The CDR3 spells CASSPDGLAGGNEQFF. CDR3 DNA: TGTGCCAGCAGCCCTGACGGACTAGCGGGAGGGAATGAGCAGTTCTTC.

The chain combines TRBV6-5 with TRBJ2-1; 12 bases fit TRBD2. Germline trimming cut 5 bases from V and 10 bases from J; bases unmatched to any gene: 9. In germline, CDR1 is MNHEY, CDR2 SVGAGI. The length of the CDR3 is 15 residues. The CDR3 region is CASSALAGGPWEQFF. CDR3 nucleotides: TGTGCCAGCAGTGCCCTAGCGGGAGGGCCATGGGAGCAGTTCTTC.

The chain employs TRBV4-1 and TRBJ2-1; D perhaps matches TRBD1 (5 bases). The CDR3 is 15 residues long. Germline-derived CDR1 and CDR2 are MGHRA and YSYEKL. The germline V and J ends were trimmed by 3 bases and 4 bases, with 13 bases remaining between them. CDR3 in DNA: TGCGCCAGCAGCCAGTGGCAGGGCGGTTACAATGAGCAGTTCTTC. Translating gives CASSQWQGGYNEQFF.

This chain connects TRBV11-2 to TRBJ2-1; no clear D gene. V was clipped by 1 base and J by 7 bases, with 14 bases between them. This CDR3 region has 15 residues. The germline gives CDR1 SGHAT, CDR2 FQNNGV. CDR3 sequence: CASSLVGGLGNEQFF. The CDR3 nucleotides read TGTGCCAGCAGCTTAGTTGGCGGTTTAGGTAATGAGCAGTTCTTC.

The CDR3 coding sequence is TGTGCCAGCAGCACACTCTCACAGGAATTCTATGGCTACACCTTC. It encodes CASSTLSQEFYGYTF. V is TRBV5-4 and J is TRBJ1-2; maybe TRBD1 (5 bases). V was trimmed by 4 bases and J by 4 bases, leaving 17 bases between them. CDR1 and CDR2 from the germline V gene are SGHNT and YYREEE (reference sequence). The CDR3 length is 15 residues. The full variable domain, its missing parts supplied by reference TRBV5-4 and TRBJ1-2, is ETGVTQSPTHLIKTRGQQVTLRCSSQSGHNTVSWYQQALGQGPQFIFQYYREEENGRGNFPPRFSGLQFPNYSSELNVNALELDDSALYLCASSTLSQEFYGYTFGSGTRLTVV.

This sequence joins TRBV7-9 and TRBJ1-4; the match to TRBD1 covers 9 bases. From germline, CDR1 is SEHNR and CDR2 FQNEAQ (reference sequence). The V gene end was trimmed by 4 bases and the J gene end by 7 bases; junction bases not matched to a gene: 4. The CDR3 loop spans 14 amino acids. In DNA form, the CDR3 reads TGTGCCAGCAGCTCGGGACAGGGTCGTGAAAAACTGTTTTTT. Residues: CASSSGQGREKLFF.

The V and J genes are TRBV15 and TRBJ2-3, with D possibly TRBD2 on 5 matching bases. Germline loops: CDR1 LNHNV, CDR2 YYDKDF (reference sequence). The V end lost 0 bases, the J end lost 3 bases, and 10 bases lay between the germline ends. This CDR3 has 15 amino acids. CDR3 region: CATSRDQRTTDTQYF. As DNA, the CDR3 is TGTGCCACCAGCAGAGATCAGCGGACGACAGATACGCAGTATTTT.

The chain employs TRBV10-3 and TRBJ2-7; tentatively, D is TRBD2 (6 bases). Germline CDR1 and CDR2: ENHRY and SYGVKD. V was pared by 6 bases and J by 2 bases, with 14 bases between. The CDR3 is 14 amino acids. The DNA for the CDR3 is TGTGCCATCAGCGGGGGTCCCCCGACCTACGAGCAGTACTTC. As protein: CAISGGPPTYEQYF.

The chain couples TRBV28 to TRBJ2-7, with TRBD2 matching 16 bases. This CDR3 spans 16 amino acids. Germline assignment: CDR1 MDHEN and CDR2 SYDVKM. The V gene end was trimmed by 5 bases and the J gene end by 7 bases; junction bases not matched to a gene: 8. The CDR3 DNA reads as TGTGCCAGCAGTGGGGGACTAGCGGGAGGGTCGGGGGAGCAGTACTTC. As protein: CASSGGLAGGSGEQYF.